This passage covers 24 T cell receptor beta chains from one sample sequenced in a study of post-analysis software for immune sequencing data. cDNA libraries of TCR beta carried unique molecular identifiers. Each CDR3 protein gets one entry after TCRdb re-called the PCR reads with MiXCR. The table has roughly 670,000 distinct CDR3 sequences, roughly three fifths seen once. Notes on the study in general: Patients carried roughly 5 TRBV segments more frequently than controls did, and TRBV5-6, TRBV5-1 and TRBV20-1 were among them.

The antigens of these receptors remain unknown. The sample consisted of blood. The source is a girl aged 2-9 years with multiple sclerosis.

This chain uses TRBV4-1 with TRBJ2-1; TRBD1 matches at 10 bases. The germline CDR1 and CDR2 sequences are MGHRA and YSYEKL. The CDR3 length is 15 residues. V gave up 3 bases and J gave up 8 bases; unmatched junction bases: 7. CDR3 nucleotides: TGCGCCAGCAGCCATGGACAGGGGGAGGTAGATGAGCAGTTCTTC. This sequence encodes CASSHGQGEVDEQFF.

CDR3 nucleotides: TGTGCCAGCAGTTTATCCGGGACAGGGGGGAATGAAAAACTGTTTTTT. It is translated as CASSLSGTGGNEKLFF. The genes are TRBV27 and TRBJ1-4; 11 positions agree with TRBD1. The V segment lost 0 bases and the J segment 5 bases; nucleotides outside the gene matches: 2. CDR3 size: 16 residues. Germline loops: CDR1 MNHEY, CDR2 SMNVEV (reference sequence).

The CDR3 here is CASSYHSRQGLGEGIQYF. The CDR3 coding sequence is TGTGCCAGCAGTTACCACTCGAGACAGGGGCTAGGGGAAGGCATTCAGTACTTC. This chain connects TRBV6-5 to TRBJ2-7; TRBD1 agrees at 8 bases. The J call is in doubt because the DNA end fits TRBJ2-4 better. This CDR3 spans 18 amino acids. The germline V gene encodes CDR1 MNHEY and CDR2 SVGAGI.

DNA for the CDR3: TGTGCCAGCAGTTTCGCCCAGACCAACAAGCAGTACTTC. The encoded protein is CASSFAQTNKQYF. V gene TRBV28 combines with J gene TRBJ2-5; the D is unclear. CDR3 length: 13 residues. V was shortened by 3 bases and J by 11 bases, with 16 bases between the two germline ends. Germline CDR1 MDHEN, CDR2 SYDVKM.

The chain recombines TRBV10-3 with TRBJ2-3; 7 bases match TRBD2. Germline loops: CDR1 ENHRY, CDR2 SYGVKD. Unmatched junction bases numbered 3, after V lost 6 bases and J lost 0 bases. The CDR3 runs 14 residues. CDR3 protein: CAIRGRASTDTQYF. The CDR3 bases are TGTGCCATCAGAGGGAGGGCTAGCACAGATACGCAGTATTTT.

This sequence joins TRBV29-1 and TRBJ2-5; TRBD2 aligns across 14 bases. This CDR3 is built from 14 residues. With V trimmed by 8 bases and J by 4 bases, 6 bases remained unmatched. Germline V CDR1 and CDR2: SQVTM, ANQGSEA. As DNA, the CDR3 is TGCAGCTTGGGACTAGCGGGAGAGGGAGAGACCCAGTACTTC. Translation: CSLGLAGEGETQYF.

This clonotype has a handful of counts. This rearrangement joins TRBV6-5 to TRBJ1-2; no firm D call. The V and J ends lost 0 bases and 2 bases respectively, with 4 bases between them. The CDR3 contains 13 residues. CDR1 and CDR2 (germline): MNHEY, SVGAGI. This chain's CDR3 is CASSYSGNYGYTF. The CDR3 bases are TGTGCCAGCAGTTACTCGGGGAACTATGGCTACACCTTC.

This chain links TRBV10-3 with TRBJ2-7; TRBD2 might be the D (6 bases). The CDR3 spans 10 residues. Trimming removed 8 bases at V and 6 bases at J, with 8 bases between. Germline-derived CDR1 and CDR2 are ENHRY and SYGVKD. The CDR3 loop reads CAIGTCEQYF. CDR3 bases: TGTGCCATCGGGACTTGCGAGCAGTACTTC.

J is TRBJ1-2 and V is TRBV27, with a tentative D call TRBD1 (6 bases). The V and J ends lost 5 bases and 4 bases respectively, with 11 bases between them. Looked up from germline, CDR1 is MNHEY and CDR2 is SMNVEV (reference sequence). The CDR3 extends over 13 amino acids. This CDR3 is CASSVDRAYGYTF. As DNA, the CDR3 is TGTGCCAGCAGTGTGGACAGAGCCTATGGCTACACCTTC.

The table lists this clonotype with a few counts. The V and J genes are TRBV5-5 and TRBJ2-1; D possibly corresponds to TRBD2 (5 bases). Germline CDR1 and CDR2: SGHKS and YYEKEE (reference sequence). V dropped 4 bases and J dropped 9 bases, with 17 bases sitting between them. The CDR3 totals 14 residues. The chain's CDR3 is CASSPMWSEGEQFF. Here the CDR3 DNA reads TGTGCCAGCAGCCCTATGTGGAGCGAGGGTGAGCAGTTCTTC.

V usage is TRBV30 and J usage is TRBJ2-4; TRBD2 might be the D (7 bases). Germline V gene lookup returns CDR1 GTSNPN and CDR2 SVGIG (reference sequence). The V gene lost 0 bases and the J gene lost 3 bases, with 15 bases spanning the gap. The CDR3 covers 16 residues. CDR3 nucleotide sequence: TGTGCCTGGAGTGTACTCGGGGGGCCGGGCAAAAACATTCAGTACTTC. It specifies CAWSVLGGPGKNIQYF.

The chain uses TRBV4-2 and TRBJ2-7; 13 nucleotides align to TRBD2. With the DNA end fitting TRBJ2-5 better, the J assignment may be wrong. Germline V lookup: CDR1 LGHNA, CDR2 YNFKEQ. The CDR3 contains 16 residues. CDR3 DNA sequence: TGTGCCAGCAGCCAAACTAGCGGGGGGGTGAAAGAGACCCAGTACTTC. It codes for CASSQTSGGVKETQYF.

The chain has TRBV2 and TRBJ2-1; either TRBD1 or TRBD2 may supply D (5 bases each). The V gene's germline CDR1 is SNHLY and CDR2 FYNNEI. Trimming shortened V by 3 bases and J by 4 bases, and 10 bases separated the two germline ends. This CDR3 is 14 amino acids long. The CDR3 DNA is TGTGCCAGCAGTGATGTTTGGGGGTACAATGAGCAGTTCTTC. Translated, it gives CASSDVWGYNEQFF. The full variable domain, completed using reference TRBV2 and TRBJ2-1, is EPEVTQTPSHQVTQMGQEVILRCVPISNHLYFYWYRQILGQKVEFLVSFYNNEISEKSEIFDDQFSVERPDGSNFTLKIRSTKLEDSAMYFCASSDVWGYNEQFFGPGTRLTVL.

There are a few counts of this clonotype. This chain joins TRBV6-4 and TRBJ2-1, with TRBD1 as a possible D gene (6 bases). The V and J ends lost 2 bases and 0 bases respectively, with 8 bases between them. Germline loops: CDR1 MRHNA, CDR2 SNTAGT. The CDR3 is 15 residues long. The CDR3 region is CASSDTGSSYNEQFF. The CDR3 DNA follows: TGTGCCAGCAGTGACACAGGGAGCTCCTACAATGAGCAGTTCTTC.

CDR3 residues: CASRSGGGQETQYF. The DNA for the CDR3 is TGTGCCAGCAGGTCTGGCGGGGGCCAAGAGACCCAGTACTTC. J is TRBJ2-4 and V is TRBV6-2 or TRBV6-3, with 7 positions matching TRBD2. The DNA end favors TRBJ2-5, so the J call may be wrong. From germline, CDR1 is MNHEY and CDR2 SVGEGT. The CDR3 consists of 14 residues.

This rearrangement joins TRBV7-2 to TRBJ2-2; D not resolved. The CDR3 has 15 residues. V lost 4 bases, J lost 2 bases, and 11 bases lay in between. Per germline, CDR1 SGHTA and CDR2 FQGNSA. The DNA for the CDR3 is TGTGCCAGCAGCTCCTCCTTCCTCAACACCGGGGAGCTGTTTTTT. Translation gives CASSSSFLNTGELFF.

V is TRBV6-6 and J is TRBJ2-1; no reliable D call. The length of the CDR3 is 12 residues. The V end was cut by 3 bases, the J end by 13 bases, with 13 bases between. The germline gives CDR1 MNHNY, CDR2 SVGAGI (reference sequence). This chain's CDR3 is CASSYVDKAQFF. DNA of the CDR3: TGTGCCAGCAGTTATGTAGACAAGGCCCAGTTCTTC.

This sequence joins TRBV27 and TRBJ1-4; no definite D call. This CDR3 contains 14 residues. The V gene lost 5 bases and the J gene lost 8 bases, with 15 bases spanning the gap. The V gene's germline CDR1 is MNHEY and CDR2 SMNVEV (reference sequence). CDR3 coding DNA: TGTGCCAGCAGTAACGCGGGAGACCCGGAAAAACTGTTTTTT. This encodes CASSNAGDPEKLFF.

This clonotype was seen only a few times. CDR3 sequence: CASSWELTDTQYF. The DNA for the CDR3 is TGTGCCAGCAGCTGGGAGCTCACAGATACGCAGTATTTT. The V gene is TRBV7-9, the J gene TRBJ2-3, with a weak D call TRBD2 (5 bases). The CDR3 length is 13 residues. Trimming stripped 4 bases from V and 2 bases from J, with 7 bases between. Per the germline V gene, CDR1 is SEHNR and CDR2 is FQNEAQ (reference sequence).

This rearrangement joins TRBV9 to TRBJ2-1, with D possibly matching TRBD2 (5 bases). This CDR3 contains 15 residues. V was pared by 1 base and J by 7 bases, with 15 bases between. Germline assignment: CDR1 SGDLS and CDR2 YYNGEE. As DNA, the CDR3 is TGTGCCAGCAGCGTAAACCCGAGTTCGGGGAATGAGCAGTTCTTC. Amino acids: CASSVNPSSGNEQFF.

CDR3 residues: CASSYQGTSGAYEQYF. CDR3 bases: TGTGCCAGCAGTTACCAGGGGACTAGCGGAGCCTACGAGCAGTACTTC. The chain is built from TRBV6-2 or TRBV6-3 and TRBJ2-7; TRBD2 agrees at 11 bases. CDR1 is MNHEY, CDR2 SVGEGT, per germline. V was pared by 2 bases and J by 2 bases, with 5 bases of the junction left unmatched. This CDR3 has 16 residues.

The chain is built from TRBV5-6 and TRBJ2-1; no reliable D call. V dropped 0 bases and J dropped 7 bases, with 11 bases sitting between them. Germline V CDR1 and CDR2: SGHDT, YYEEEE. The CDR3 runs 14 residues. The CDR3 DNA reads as TGTGCCAGCAGCTTGGAATATTTAGAGAATGAGCAGTTCTTC. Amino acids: CASSLEYLENEQFF.

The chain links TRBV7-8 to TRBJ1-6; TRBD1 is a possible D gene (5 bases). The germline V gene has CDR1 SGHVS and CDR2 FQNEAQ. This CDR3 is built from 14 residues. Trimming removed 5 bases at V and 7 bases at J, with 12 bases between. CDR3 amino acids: CASSNTGGNSPLHF. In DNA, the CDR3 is TGTGCCAGCAGCAACACCGGGGGGAATTCACCCCTCCACTTT.

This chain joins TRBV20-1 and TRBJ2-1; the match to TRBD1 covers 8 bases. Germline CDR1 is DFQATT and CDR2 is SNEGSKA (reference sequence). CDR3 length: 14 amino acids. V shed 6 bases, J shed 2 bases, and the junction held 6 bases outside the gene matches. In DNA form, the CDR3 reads TGCAGTGCCCCGGACAGGGACACCTACAATGAGCAGTTCTTC. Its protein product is CSAPDRDTYNEQFF.